The rows below give T cell receptor beta chains drawn from one sample of a study of shared T cell receptors in the human thymus. Profiled with immunoSEQ multiplex PCR; TCRdb holds only in-frame clones, not every one. Among some 760,000 clones listed, around 85% were seen once. This sample also appeared in a second study, on human thymus T cells.

The sequenced sample consisted of thymocytes. The receptors derive from a girl under three years old with a congenital heart defect. The CDR3 runs from the conserved cysteine through the conserved F or W. A D gene is named only where the DNA matches it firmly. Expanded clones get a size class; other rows say once, few or many, or leave the size out.

V	size	J	D	CDR3	DNA
TRBV4-1	once	TRBJ2-5	TRBD2	CASSQESGGVTFQETQYF	TGCGCCAGCAGCCAAGAGAGCGGGGGGGTTACTTTTCAAGAGACCCAGTACTTC
TRBV21-1	NA	TRBJ1-4	NA	CASSKEAPGWEKLFF	TGTGCCAGCAGCAAAGAGGCCCCCGGGTGGGAAAAACTGTTTTTT
TRBV13	NA	TRBJ1-1	NA	CASNTTQVGGLDTEAFF	TGTGCCAGCAACACGACCCAGGTCGGTGGTCTGGACACTGAAGCTTTCTTT
TRBV10-1	NA	TRBJ2-2	TRBD2	CASSGGANSGGPPRTGELFF	TGCGCCAGCAGTGGGGGGGCCAATAGCGGGGGGCCCCCGAGGACCGGGGAGCTGTTTTTT
TRBV28	NA	TRBJ1-4	NA	CASSWRFATNEKLFF	TGTGCCAGCAGTTGGAGGTTCGCAACTAATGAAAAACTGTTTTTT
TRBV2	NA	TRBJ1-2	NA	CASSVSGNYGYTF	TGTGCCAGCAGTGTGAGTGGTAACTATGGCTACACCTTC
TRBV28	few	TRBJ1-6	NA	CASTTPSPSSYNSPLHF	TGTGCCAGCACCACCCCGTCCCCTAGCTCCTATAATTCACCCCTCCACTTT
TRBV27	NA	TRBJ2-7	NA	CASSFSSYEQYF	TGTGCCAGCAGCTTTAGCTCCTACGAGCAGTACTTC
TRBV4-1	NA	TRBJ2-3	TRBD2	CASSPRGAGTDTQYF	TGCGCCAGCAGCCCGCGGGGGGCAGGCACAGATACGCAGTATTTT
TRBV28	NA	TRBJ1-1	NA	CASSLCGPGERTEAFF	TGTGCCAGCAGTTTATGCGGGCCAGGGGAGAGGACTGAAGCTTTCTTT
TRBV5-1	few	TRBJ1-4	TRBD1	CASTLQGQGLEKLFF	TGCGCCAGCACCCTTCAGGGACAGGGATTAGAAAAACTGTTTTTT
TRBV6-5	NA	TRBJ1-1	NA	CASSRSSNTEAFF	TGTGCCAGCAGCCGTAGTTCGAACACTGAAGCTTTCTTT
TRBV5-8	NA	TRBJ1-1	NA	CASSLTRAGMNTEAFF	TGTGCCAGCAGCCTCACGCGTGCGGGCATGAACACTGAAGCTTTCTTT
TRBV9	NA	TRBJ1-1	NA	CASSHGTIAEREAFF	TGTGCCAGCAGCCACGGGACAATCGCGGAGCGCGAAGCTTTCTTT
TRBV5-1	once	TRBJ2-2	TRBD1	CASRRDRGYGTGELFF	TGCGCCAGCAGACGGGACAGGGGATATGGAACCGGGGAGCTGTTTTTT
TRBV7-3	NA	TRBJ2-3	NA	CASSHDGGGAIDTQYF	TGTGCCAGCAGCCATGATGGTGGGGGGGCTATAGATACGCAGTATTTT
TRBV5-1	NA	TRBJ2-2	NA	CASSLVVQGLNTGELFF	TGCGCCAGCAGCCTGGTGGTTCAGGGGCTTAACACCGGGGAGCTGTTTTTT
TRBV5-1	NA	TRBJ2-7	NA	CASSLTRHRVPVDEQYF	TGCGCCAGCAGCTTGACTAGACATCGAGTTCCGGTCGACGAGCAGTACTTC
TRBV5-1	NA	TRBJ1-6	NA	CASSLRGLSPLHF	TGCGCCAGCAGCTTGAGGGGTTTGTCACCCCTCCACTTT
TRBV2	NA	TRBJ1-1	NA	CASSTDQRKGGEAFF	TGTGCCAGCAGTACCGACCAAAGAAAAGGGGGTGAAGCTTTCTTT
TRBV9	NA	TRBJ2-3	TRBD1	CASSPMGDRVTDTQYF	TGTGCCAGCAGCCCCATGGGGGACAGAGTCACAGATACGCAGTATTTT
TRBV18	NA	TRBJ2-1	NA	CASSPLAGLEQFF	TGTGCCAGCTCACCATTGGCAGGGCTTGAGCAGTTCTTC
TRBV7-6	NA	TRBJ2-2	TRBD1	CASSYDPDRGDTGELFF	TGTGCCAGCAGTTATGACCCGGACAGGGGTGACACCGGGGAGCTGTTTTTT
TRBV6-5	NA	TRBJ2-7	TRBD1	CASHPGQGYEQYF	TGTGCCAGCCATCCGGGACAGGGCTACGAGCAGTACTTC
TRBV5-5	NA	TRBJ1-1	NA	CASSSPQGRLRTLAFF	TGTGCCAGCAGCTCCCCCCAGGGTCGGTTGAGGACCTTGGCTTTCTTT
TRBV19	NA	TRBJ1-6	NA	CASSSGNSPLHF	TGTGCCAGTAGTTCAGGGAATTCACCCCTCCACTTT
TRBV15	once	TRBJ2-2	NA	CATSRGPESYGATGELFF	TGTGCCACCAGCAGAGGACCCGAATCGTATGGGGCCACCGGGGAGCTGTTTTTT
TRBV11-3	NA	TRBJ2-2	TRBD1	CASSLDGTALTGELFF	TGTGCCAGCAGCTTAGACGGGACAGCACTTACCGGGGAGCTGTTTTTT
TRBV5-1	NA	TRBJ2-1	TRBD1	CASSLRQGVRNEQFF	TGCGCCAGCAGCTTAAGACAGGGGGTACGGAATGAGCAGTTCTTC
TRBV29-1	NA	TRBJ2-3	NA	CSPDGGLASDTQYF	TGCAGCCCCGACGGGGGTCTAGCATCAGATACGCAGTATTTT
TRBV5-1	NA	TRBJ1-6	TRBD1	CASSVGPFTGTGGSPLHF	TGCGCCAGCAGCGTCGGCCCATTTACCGGGACAGGGGGCTCCCCCCTCCACTTT
TRBV4-1	once	TRBJ2-7	NA	CASSQAEWENYEQYF	TGCGCCAGCAGCCAAGCAGAGTGGGAGAACTACGAGCAGTACTTC
TRBV4-1	NA	TRBJ1-5	TRBD1	CASSQEIGTGFDQPQHF	TGCGCCAGCAGCCAAGAAATCGGGACAGGGTTTGATCAGCCCCAGCATTTT
TRBV5-1	NA	TRBJ2-1	TRBD1	CASSSRGPVPNEQFF	TGCGCCAGCAGCTCCAGGGGGCCCGTGCCCAATGAGCAGTTCTTC
TRBV4-1	NA	TRBJ2-6	NA	CASSQALREARSGANVLTF	TGCGCCAGCAGCCAGGCCCTCAGGGAGGCCCGCTCTGGGGCCAACGTCCTGACTTTC
TRBV5-5	NA	TRBJ1-2	TRBD1	CASSLARDSGTDGYTF	TGTGCCAGCAGCTTGGCACGGGACAGCGGTACGGATGGCTACACCTTC
TRBV5-1	NA	TRBJ2-5	NA	CASSFPRKGYQETQYF	TGCGCCAGCAGCTTCCCCAGGAAGGGGTACCAAGAGACCCAGTACTTC
TRBV5-8	NA	TRBJ1-1	NA	CASSIRRQVRGEQLTEAFF	TGTGCCAGCAGCATCCGCCGACAGGTTCGGGGGGAACAACTCACTGAAGCTTTCTTT
TRBV4-1	NA	TRBJ1-6	NA	CASSQSSYNSPLHF	TGCGCCAGCAGCCAGAGCTCCTATAATTCACCCCTCCACTTT
TRBV19	NA	TRBJ1-6	NA	CASSGRSAGDSPLHF	TGTGCCAGTAGCGGGAGATCGGCCGGGGATTCACCCCTCCACTTT
TRBV6-1	NA	TRBJ2-7	NA	CASETGATYEQYF	TGTGCCAGTGAGACAGGAGCTACCTACGAGCAGTACTTC
TRBV4-1	NA	TRBJ1-4	TRBD1	CASSPNRGPTNEKLFF	TGCGCCAGCAGCCCAAACAGGGGGCCTACTAATGAAAAACTGTTTTTT
TRBV6-1	NA	TRBJ1-2	NA	CASSPGGDGNGYTF	TGTGCCAGCAGTCCGGGGGGGGATGGCAATGGCTACACCTTC
TRBV19	NA	TRBJ1-5	NA	CASSIEGSNQPQHF	TGTGCCAGTAGTATAGAGGGCAGCAATCAGCCCCAGCATTTT
TRBV2	NA	TRBJ2-5	NA	CASTSTGILKETQYF	TGTGCCAGCACTTCTACAGGGATTTTAAAAGAGACCCAGTACTTC
TRBV25-1	NA	TRBJ2-7	NA	CASSEWGTPYEQYF	TGTGCCAGCAGTGAATGGGGCACCCCCTACGAGCAGTACTTC
TRBV7-9	NA	TRBJ1-2	TRBD1	CASSLGQGARELWGYTF	TGTGCCAGCAGCTTGGGCCAGGGGGCGCGAGAATTATGGGGCTACACCTTC
TRBV18	NA	TRBJ1-1	NA	CASSHMNTEAFF	TGTGCCAGCTCACACATGAACACTGAAGCTTTCTTT
TRBV6-1	NA	TRBJ1-6	NA	CASSEAAGVRNSPLHF	TGTGCCAGCAGTGAAGCGGCGGGGGTCAGGAATTCACCCCTCCACTTT
TRBV7-9	NA	TRBJ2-1	TRBD1	CASSLGRGRGHYNEQFF	TGTGCCAGCAGCTTAGGTAGGGGAAGGGGGCACTACAATGAGCAGTTCTTC
TRBV9	NA	TRBJ1-5	TRBD1	CASSVGQGNQPQHF	TGTGCCAGCAGCGTTGGACAGGGGAATCAGCCCCAGCATTTT
TRBV4-1	NA	TRBJ2-7	NA	CASSQDYKTYEQYF	TGCGCCAGCAGCCAAGATTACAAAACCTACGAGCAGTACTTC
TRBV5-6	NA	TRBJ1-1	TRBD1	CASSLCPRTGNEAFF	TGTGCCAGCAGCTTATGTCCGAGGACAGGGAATGAAGCTTTCTTT
TRBV19	NA	TRBJ2-2	NA	CASSIDSRRTGELFF	TGTGCCAGTAGCATCGACTCGCGGCGCACCGGGGAGCTGTTTTTT
TRBV4-1	NA	TRBJ2-1	TRBD2	CASSQGGGSYNEQFF	TGCGCCAGCAGCCAAGGGGGGGGCTCCTACAATGAGCAGTTCTTC
TRBV19	NA	TRBJ2-7	TRBD1	CASRGTEEAYEQYF	TGTGCCAGTCGAGGGACAGAGGAGGCCTACGAGCAGTACTTC
TRBV5-1	NA	TRBJ2-5	NA	CASSLETSTWYQETQYF	TGCGCCAGCAGCTTAGAAACTAGCACTTGGTACCAAGAGACCCAGTACTTC
TRBV7-2	NA	TRBJ2-1	TRBD2	CASSLAGAFYNEQFF	TGTGCCAGCAGCCTAGCGGGGGCCTTCTACAATGAGCAGTTCTTC
TRBV7-8	NA	TRBJ1-2	TRBD1	CASSLGGQASRATYGYTF	TGTGCCAGCAGCTTAGGGGGACAGGCATCTCGAGCCACATATGGCTACACCTTC